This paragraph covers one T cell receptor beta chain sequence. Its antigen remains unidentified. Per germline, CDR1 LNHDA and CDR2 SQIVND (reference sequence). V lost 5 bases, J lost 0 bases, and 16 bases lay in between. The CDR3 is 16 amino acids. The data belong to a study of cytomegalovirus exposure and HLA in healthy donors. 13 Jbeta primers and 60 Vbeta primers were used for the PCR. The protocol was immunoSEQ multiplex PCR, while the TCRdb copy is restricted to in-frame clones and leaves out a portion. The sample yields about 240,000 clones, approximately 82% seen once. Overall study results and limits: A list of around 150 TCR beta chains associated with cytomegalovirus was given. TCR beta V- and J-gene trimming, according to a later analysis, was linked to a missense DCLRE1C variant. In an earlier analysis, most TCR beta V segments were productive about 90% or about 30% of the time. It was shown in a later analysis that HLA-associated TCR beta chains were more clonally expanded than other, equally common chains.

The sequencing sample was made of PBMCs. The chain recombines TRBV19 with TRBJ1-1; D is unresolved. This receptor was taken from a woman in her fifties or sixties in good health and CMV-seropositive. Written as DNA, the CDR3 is TGTGCCAGTAGTGGAGGCAGGTTACTTCTGAACACTGAAGCTTTCTTT. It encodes CASSGGRLLLNTEAFF.